Listed below are T cell receptor beta chains from one sample, sequenced in a study of T cells in Graves' hyperthyroidism and ophthalmopathy. TCRdb ran MiXCR on the multiplex PCR reads and lists one entry per CDR3 protein. The table records approximately 430,000 distinct CDR3 sequences, approximately 14% of them present only once. What was sequenced was blood. Every receptor here comes from a woman under 30 with Graves' hyperthyroidism. CDR3s include the opening cysteine and the closing phenylalanine or tryptophan. The D gene is left open where the match is weak. Part of the rows lack a size; the others show once, few, many or a class for expanded clones.

CDR3: CSVTSGTYPYEQYF
DNA: TGCAGCGTTACTAGCGGAACCTACCCCTACGAGCAGTACTTC
size: .
V: TRBV29-1
J: TRBJ2-7
D: TRBD2

CDR3: CASTPSRIFTYEQYF
DNA: TGTGCCAGCACCCCCTCTAGGATTTTTACGTACGAGCAGTACTTC
size: many
V: TRBV12-3/TRBV12-4
J: TRBJ2-7
D: .

CDR3: CASSLGPYEQFF
DNA: TGTGCCAGCAGCTTAGGGCCCTATGAGCAGTTCTTC
size: many
V: TRBV7-2
J: TRBJ2-1
D: .

CDR3: CASSLLFHRVCEQYF
DNA: TGTGCCAGCAGCTTACTATTTCACAGGGTTTGCGAGCAGTACTTC
size: many
V: TRBV7-2
J: TRBJ2-7
D: .

CDR3: CASSPAQGANTGELFF
DNA: TGTGCCAGTAGTCCTGCTCAGGGCGCGAACACCGGGGAGCTGTTTTTT
size: .
V: TRBV19
J: TRBJ2-2
D: .

CDR3: CASSLTPRGLAGKETQYF
DNA: TGTGCCAGCAGCTTAACCCCCCGTGGGTTAGCGGGAAAAGAGACCCAGTACTTC
size: many
V: TRBV7-3
J: TRBJ2-5
D: TRBD2

CDR3: CSAPHRDRENSPLHF
DNA: TGCAGTGCTCCTCACCGTGACAGGGAAAATTCACCCCTCCACTTT
size: .
V: TRBV20-1
J: TRBJ1-6
D: TRBD1

CDR3: CASSYFRPRGQGNNNSPLHF
DNA: TGTGCCAGCAGTTACTTTCGCCCGAGGGGGCAGGGAAACAATAATTCACCCCTCCACTTT
size: many
V: TRBV6-6
J: TRBJ1-6
D: TRBD1

CDR3: CASSPDRRGYTF
DNA: TGTGCCAGCAGCCCAGACAGGCGTGGCTACACCTTC
size: many
V: TRBV7-9
J: TRBJ1-2
D: .

CDR3: CASSLTQSAWNEQFF
DNA: TGTGCCAGCAGTTTGACTCAATCGGCCTGGAATGAGCAGTTCTTC
size: many
V: TRBV11-2
J: TRBJ2-1
D: .

CDR3: CASSPAGTSGSYSSYNEQFF
DNA: TGTGCCAGCTCACCGGCCGGGACTAGCGGTTCTTACAGCTCCTACAATGAGCAGTTCTTC
size: few
V: TRBV18
J: TRBJ2-1
D: TRBD2

CDR3: CASSPPGNTQYF
DNA: TGTGCCAGCAGCCCCCCGGGGAATACGCAGTATTTT
size: many
V: TRBV11-2
J: TRBJ2-3
D: .

CDR3: CASSDEGVNSPLHF
DNA: TGTGCCAGCAGTGACGAGGGGGTCAATTCACCCCTCCACTTT
size: many
V: TRBV2
J: TRBJ1-6
D: .

CDR3: CASSQTSGTVGELFF
DNA: TGTGCCAGCAGCCAGACTAGCGGGACGGTCGGGGAGCTGTTTTTT
size: .
V: TRBV7-9
J: TRBJ2-2
D: TRBD2

CDR3: CASSSPQDSNQPQHF
DNA: TGTGCCAGCAGCAGCCCCCAGGACAGCAATCAACCCCAGCATTTT
size: .
V: TRBV28
J: TRBJ1-5
D: .

CDR3: CASIYRQGSYEQYF
DNA: TGTGCCAGCATCTACCGACAGGGTTCCTACGAGCAGTACTTC
size: many
V: TRBV2
J: TRBJ2-7
D: TRBD1

CDR3: CASSLESLPRGGYNSPLHF
DNA: TGTGCCAGCAGCTTAGAATCCCTACCCCGGGGGGGTTATAATTCACCCCTCCACTTT
size: many
V: TRBV11-2
J: TRBJ1-6
D: .

CDR3: CASSTGLADTQYF
DNA: TGTGCCAGCAGTACGGGACTAGCGGATACGCAGTATTTT
size: few
V: TRBV12-3/TRBV12-4
J: TRBJ2-3
D: TRBD2

CDR3: CASSGGRFSYEQYF
DNA: TGTGCCAGCAGCGGGGGCAGGTTCTCCTACGAGCAGTACTTC
size: .
V: TRBV11-2
J: TRBJ2-7
D: .

CDR3: CSVGRGRSYGYTF
DNA: TGCAGCGTTGGCAGGGGGCGATCCTATGGCTACACCTTC
size: many
V: TRBV29-1
J: TRBJ1-2
D: TRBD1

CDR3: CASRSSGSPAIGQFF
DNA: TGTGCCAGCAGATCGAGCGGGAGTCCCGCTATCGGGCAGTTCTTC
size: many
V: TRBV6-2/TRBV6-3
J: TRBJ2-1
D: TRBD2

CDR3: CASSVGTSLHEQYF
DNA: TGTGCCAGCAGTGTGGGGACTAGTCTCCACGAGCAGTACTTC
size: many
V: TRBV2
J: TRBJ2-7
D: TRBD2

CDR3: CASSHLRGGRLNTEAFF
DNA: TGCGCCAGCAGCCACCTCAGGGGAGGGAGATTGAACACTGAAGCTTTCTTT
size: few
V: TRBV4-1
J: TRBJ1-1
D: .

CDR3: CASSTGVWGAEAFF
DNA: TGTGCCAGCAGCACGGGCGTTTGGGGGGCTGAAGCTTTCTTT
size: many
V: TRBV27
J: TRBJ1-1
D: .

CDR3: CASSTGTGYEQYF
DNA: TGTGCCAGTAGTACCGGAACCGGCTACGAGCAGTACTTC
size: .
V: TRBV19
J: TRBJ2-7
D: .

CDR3: CASSLEENSNQPQHF
DNA: TGTGCCAGCAGCTTAGAGGAAAATAGCAATCAGCCCCAGCATTTT
size: .
V: TRBV7-9
J: TRBJ1-5
D: .

CDR3: CSARREGREQYF
DNA: TGCAGTGCCCGCCGGGAGGGCCGCGAGCAGTACTTC
size: many
V: TRBV20-1
J: TRBJ2-7
D: TRBD2

CDR3: CASRRTSGKGTDTQYF
DNA: TGCGCCAGCAGGCGGACTAGCGGGAAAGGCACAGATACGCAGTATTTT
size: few
V: TRBV5-1
J: TRBJ2-3
D: TRBD2

CDR3: CSSQTGSNQPQHF
DNA: TGCAGTTCCCAAACAGGTAGCAATCAGCCCCAGCATTTT
size: .
V: TRBV20-1
J: TRBJ1-5
D: .

CDR3: CASSEGGAGVNEQFF
DNA: TGTGCCAGCAGTGAGGGGGGGGCGGGGGTTAATGAGCAGTTCTTC
size: .
V: TRBV6-4
J: TRBJ2-1
D: .

CDR3: CASSQVWAEESGGADEQFF
DNA: TGTGCCAGCAGCCAAGTATGGGCAGAAGAGAGCGGGGGGGCAGATGAGCAGTTCTTC
size: many
V: TRBV3-1
J: TRBJ2-1
D: TRBD2

CDR3: CASSEEPQGTEAFF
DNA: TGTGCCAGCAGCGAAGAACCCCAAGGGACTGAAGCTTTCTTT
size: many
V: TRBV9
J: TRBJ1-1
D: .

CDR3: CASSEVVSANYGYTF
DNA: TGTGCCAGCAGTGAGGTGGTTTCCGCTAACTATGGCTACACCTTC
size: few
V: TRBV6-1
J: TRBJ1-2
D: .

CDR3: CASSFASTGVNEQFF
DNA: TGTGCCAGCAGCTTCGCTTCGACAGGGGTGAATGAGCAGTTCTTC
size: many
V: TRBV7-2
J: TRBJ2-1
D: TRBD1

CDR3: CASSVREDGPYEQYF
DNA: TGTGCCAGTAGTGTTCGCGAAGACGGCCCGTACGAGCAGTACTTC
size: .
V: TRBV19
J: TRBJ2-7
D: .

CDR3: CASSLWGGTWETQYF
DNA: TGTGCCAGCAGCTTATGGGGGGGCACTTGGGAGACCCAGTACTTC
size: .
V: TRBV7-9
J: TRBJ2-5
D: .

CDR3: CASSVDGPGGLMDTQYF
DNA: TGTGCCAGCAGCGTAGACGGCCCGGGGGGTCTCATGGATACGCAGTATTTT
size: many
V: TRBV9
J: TRBJ2-3
D: TRBD2

CDR3: CASTTWGRRGYEQYF
DNA: TGTGCCAGTACCACCTGGGGCAGGCGGGGGTACGAGCAGTACTTC
size: .
V: TRBV19
J: TRBJ2-7
D: TRBD2

CDR3: CASSPDLNAEAFF
DNA: TGTGCCAGCAGCCCGGACCTGAACGCTGAAGCTTTCTTT
size: few
V: TRBV7-3
J: TRBJ1-1
D: .

CDR3: CASSLFAELNTGELFF
DNA: TGTGCCAGCAGCTTATTCGCGGAACTGAACACCGGGGAGCTGTTTTTT
size: many
V: TRBV7-3
J: TRBJ2-2
D: .

CDR3: CASITREYNEQFF
DNA: TGTGCCAGCATTACTCGAGAGTACAATGAGCAGTTCTTC
size: many
V: TRBV27
J: TRBJ2-1
D: .

CDR3: CASSLDLGNQPQHF
DNA: TGCGCCAGCAGCTTGGATTTGGGTAATCAGCCCCAGCATTTT
size: many
V: TRBV5-1
J: TRBJ1-5
D: .

CDR3: CSALAGDLSYNEQFF
DNA: TGCAGTGCCCTAGCGGGGGATCTGTCCTACAATGAGCAGTTCTTC
size: few
V: TRBV20-1
J: TRBJ2-1
D: TRBD2

CDR3: CAIRRTDNEQFF
DNA: TGTGCCATCAGGCGGACAGACAATGAGCAGTTCTTC
size: .
V: TRBV10-3
J: TRBJ2-1
D: .

CDR3: CASLKRETQDTQYF
DNA: TGTGCCAGCCTCAAGCGGGAGACACAGGATACGCAGTATTTT
size: few
V: TRBV6-1
J: TRBJ2-3
D: TRBD2

CDR3: CASSSPGLAGSNEQFF
DNA: TGTGCCAGCAGTTCTCCGGGACTAGCGGGAAGTAATGAGCAGTTCTTC
size: few
V: TRBV28
J: TRBJ2-1
D: TRBD2

CDR3: CASSITIQGYNEQFF
DNA: TGTGCCAGTAGTATAACCATACAGGGATACAATGAGCAGTTCTTC
size: .
V: TRBV19
J: TRBJ2-1
D: .

CDR3: CATSDLGQHYGYTF
DNA: TGTGCCACCAGTGACCTGGGACAGCACTATGGCTACACCTTC
size: few
V: TRBV24-1
J: TRBJ1-2
D: TRBD1

CDR3: CASSVGTSRVDNEQFF
DNA: TGTGCCAGCAGCGTCGGGACTAGCCGGGTTGACAATGAGCAGTTCTTC
size: .
V: TRBV9
J: TRBJ2-1
D: TRBD2

CDR3: CATSVPGSYEQYF
DNA: TGTGCCACCAGTGTACCAGGGAGCTACGAGCAGTACTTC
size: few
V: TRBV24-1
J: TRBJ2-7
D: .

CDR3: CASRSTRGGWEKLFF
DNA: TGTGCCAGCAGATCGACAAGGGGTGGTTGGGAAAAACTGTTTTTT
size: few
V: TRBV7-8
J: TRBJ1-4
D: .

CDR3: CASSYTRPPPTLSYEQYF
DNA: TGTGCCAGCAGTTACACTCGACCCCCGCCAACCCTATCCTACGAGCAGTACTTC
size: many
V: TRBV6-5
J: TRBJ2-7
D: .

CDR3: CASSRSRVWGTDTQYF
DNA: TGTGCCAGCAGTCGTTCGAGGGTTTGGGGCACAGATACGCAGTATTTT
size: many
V: TRBV27
J: TRBJ2-3
D: .

CDR3: CASSLEFSWAGTGVSGYTF
DNA: TGTGCCAGCAGCTTAGAATTTTCTTGGGCCGGAACAGGGGTTTCAGGCTACACCTTC
size: few
V: TRBV13
J: TRBJ1-2
D: TRBD1

CDR3: CASGLGSGEQFF
DNA: TGTGCTAGTGGTTTGGGGTCGGGTGAGCAGTTCTTC
size: few
V: TRBV12-5
J: TRBJ2-1
D: .

CDR3: CASSPTGAPNTEAFF
DNA: TGTGCCAGCAGTCCCACTGGGGCGCCGAACACTGAAGCTTTCTTT
size: many
V: TRBV12-3/TRBV12-4
J: TRBJ1-1
D: .

CDR3: CASSVPTLGRTDTQYF
DNA: TGTGCCAGCAGTGTTCCCACCCTGGGACGCACAGATACGCAGTATTTT
size: many
V: TRBV2
J: TRBJ2-3
D: .